These 6 T cell receptor beta chains share one sample of origin, sequenced in a study of cytomegalovirus exposure and HLA in healthy donors. Only in-frame clones appear in the TCRdb table, and some are missing; sequencing was by immunoSEQ multiplex PCR. The sample yields around 130,000 clones, under 90% seen once. Material for sequencing was PBMCs. The receptor source for this set is a man between 25 and 39 years old in good health and CMV-seronegative.

V is TRBV4-2 and J is TRBJ2-5; TRBD2 might be the D (6 bases). V shed 0 bases and J shed 5 bases, with 10 bases lying between them. Germline CDR1 is LGHNA and CDR2 is YNFKEQ. The CDR3 covers 14 residues. CDR3 DNA sequence: TGTGCCAGCAGCCAAGATACTAGCACTGAGACCCAGTACTTC. This gives the protein CASSQDTSTETQYF.

The genes are TRBV5-1 and TRBJ2-1, with 11 bases that match TRBD1. The germline gives CDR1 SGHRS, CDR2 YFSETQ. The CDR3 sequence is 16 residues long. With 4 bases clipped from V and 2 bases from J, the junction kept 5 bases outside the gene matches. CDR3 region: CASSNGQGAAYNEQFF. In nucleotides, the CDR3 is TGCGCCAGCAGCAATGGACAGGGGGCGGCCTACAATGAGCAGTTCTTC.

This clone appeared a single time. V and J are TRBV11-2 and TRBJ1-1, with TRBD1 matching over 10 bases. Germline CDR1 and CDR2: SGHAT and FQNNGV. The CDR3 runs 13 residues. Trimming removed 5 bases from V and 9 bases from J; junction bases left unmatched: 6. The CDR3 reads CASSRQGARKAFF. CDR3 in DNA: TGTGCCAGCAGCCGACAGGGGGCGCGAAAAGCTTTCTTT.

The chain is built from TRBV27 and TRBJ2-2; possible D gene TRBD1, 6 bases. The CDR3 is 16 residues long. Germline V lookup: CDR1 MNHEY, CDR2 SMNVEV (reference sequence). V shed 5 bases and J shed 3 bases, with 16 bases lying between them. CDR3 sequence reads: CASSRHRVVDTGELFF. In DNA, the CDR3 is TGTGCCAGCAGTCGTCACAGGGTGGTGGACACCGGGGAGCTGTTTTTT.

This clone was seen a single time. V is TRBV2 and J is TRBJ2-1, with 8 bases identical to TRBD1. Germline CDR1 is SNHLY and CDR2 is FYNNEI. This CDR3 is built from 13 residues. With 5 bases clipped from V and 9 bases from J, the junction kept 6 bases outside the gene matches. CDR3 amino acids: CASSTDRGSEQFF. The CDR3 region has the DNA TGTGCCAGCAGTACTGACAGGGGCTCTGAGCAGTTCTTC.

This sequence joins TRBV18 and TRBJ2-5; D perhaps matches TRBD2 (6 bases). CDR3 length: 13 amino acids. Trimming removed 6 bases at V and 5 bases at J, with 13 bases between. Germline lookup yields CDR1 KGHSH and CDR2 LQKENI. CDR3 in amino acids: CASSPGLRETQYF. The CDR3 DNA sequence: TGTGCCAGCTCCCCGGGACTTAGGGAGACCCAGTACTTC.